These T cell receptor beta chains were read from a single sample in a study of blood T cell repertoires in COVID-19. The method was immunoSEQ multiplex PCR; TCRdb's version includes in-frame clones alone and lacks a portion of them. Here the sample spans 55,000 to 65,000 clones, 82% being singletons. The material sequenced was peripheral blood. All receptors derive from a human donor in a cohort sampled during active COVID-19. CDR3s include the opening cysteine and the closing phenylalanine or tryptophan. A D gene is named only where the DNA matches it firmly. Not every row has a clone size; where given, it reads once, few, many or a size class.

J: TRBJ1-1
D: NA
size: NA
V: TRBV6-5
CDR3: CASSYSGGTEAFF
DNA: TGTGCCAGCAGTTACTCCGGGGGCACTGAAGCTTTCTTT

J: TRBJ2-1
D: NA
size: NA
V: TRBV7-2
CDR3: CASQSRQSYNEQFF
DNA: TGTGCCAGCCAGAGCAGGCAATCCTACAATGAGCAGTTCTTC

J: TRBJ1-1
D: NA
size: NA
V: TRBV29-1
CDR3: CSVEDPGTEAFF
DNA: TGCAGCGTTGAGGACCCGGGGACTGAAGCTTTCTTT

J: TRBJ1-1
D: NA
size: NA
V: TRBV6-6
CDR3: CASSYSQGINTEAFF
DNA: TGTGCCAGCAGTTACTCGCAGGGGATTAACACTGAAGCTTTCTTT

J: TRBJ2-7
D: TRBD1
size: NA
V: TRBV5-1
CDR3: CASSLVIRGLYEQYF
DNA: TGCGCCAGCAGCTTGGTAATAAGGGGGCTCTACGAGCAGTACTTC

J: TRBJ2-1
D: NA
size: NA
V: TRBV28
CDR3: CASSIIGGWGIDEQFF
DNA: TGTGCCAGCAGTATCATCGGGGGTTGGGGTATAGATGAGCAGTTCTTC

J: TRBJ2-5
D: TRBD2
size: NA
V: TRBV3-1/TRBV3-2
CDR3: CASSQDLGGLGETQYF
DNA: TGTGCCAGCAGCCAAGATCTGGGGGGGTTGGGAGAGACCCAGTACTTC

J: TRBJ1-6
D: NA
size: few
V: TRBV5-1
CDR3: CASSAPGGIKKKDRNSPLHF
DNA: TGCGCCAGCAGCGCCCCGGGAGGGATCAAAAAAAAGGATCGGAATTCACCCCTCCACTTT

J: TRBJ2-4
D: TRBD1
size: NA
V: TRBV10-2
CDR3: CASSDTRTGTQNIQYF
DNA: TGCGCCAGCAGTGATACCAGGACAGGGACCCAAAACATTCAGTACTTC

J: TRBJ1-2
D: NA
size: NA
V: TRBV10-3
CDR3: CAISEGLSVNYGYTF
DNA: TGTGCCATCAGTGAGGGACTTTCTGTTAACTATGGCTACACCTTC

J: TRBJ2-7
D: NA
size: NA
V: TRBV18
CDR3: CASSPPSSGTYEQYF
DNA: TGTGCCAGCTCACCACCTAGCTCGGGGACCTACGAGCAGTACTTC

J: TRBJ1-5
D: NA
size: NA
V: TRBV2
CDR3: CASSEGTAGNQPQHF
DNA: TGTGCCAGCAGTGAAGGGACAGCAGGCAATCAGCCCCAGCATTTT

J: TRBJ1-1
D: NA
size: NA
V: TRBV11-1
CDR3: CASSARYPMAEPEAFF
DNA: TGTGCCAGCAGCGCTAGGTACCCAATGGCGGAACCTGAAGCTTTCTTT

J: TRBJ2-7
D: TRBD2
size: NA
V: TRBV7-9
CDR3: CASSFAGGSYEQYF
DNA: TGTGCCAGCAGCTTTGCGGGGGGCTCCTACGAGCAGTACTTC

J: TRBJ1-2
D: NA
size: NA
V: TRBV5-1
CDR3: CASSFKGGSNYGYTF
DNA: TGCGCCAGCAGCTTTAAGGGAGGGAGCAACTATGGCTACACCTTC

J: TRBJ1-1
D: NA
size: NA
V: TRBV5-1
CDR3: CASSITDTEAFF
DNA: TGCGCCAGCAGCATCACAGACACTGAAGCTTTCTTT

J: TRBJ1-4
D: TRBD1
size: few
V: TRBV11-2
CDR3: CASSAVTGGEKLFF
DNA: TGTGCCAGCAGCGCCGTAACAGGGGGCGAAAAACTGTTTTTT

J: TRBJ2-5
D: NA
size: NA
V: TRBV3-1/TRBV3-2
CDR3: CASSQDSGSAETQYF
DNA: TGTGCCAGCAGCCAAGATTCGGGGAGCGCAGAGACCCAGTACTTC

J: TRBJ1-2
D: NA
size: once
V: TRBV4-3
CDR3: CASSQEGRAGDGYTF
DNA: TGCGCCAGCAGCCAAGAGGGCAGAGCCGGTGATGGCTACACCTTC

J: TRBJ2-3
D: NA
size: NA
V: TRBV5-6
CDR3: CASSSGLTSTDTQYF
DNA: TGTGCCAGCAGCTCTGGACTGACTAGCACAGATACGCAGTATTTT

J: TRBJ2-1
D: TRBD2
size: NA
V: TRBV6-5
CDR3: CASMEVAGGPFGQFF
DNA: TGTGCCAGCATGGAAGTAGCGGGGGGGCCCTTCGGGCAGTTCTTC

J: TRBJ2-7
D: TRBD2
size: NA
V: TRBV5-4
CDR3: CASSRGGGLDEQYF
DNA: TGTGCCAGCAGCCGTGGGGGGGGGTTGGACGAGCAGTACTTC

J: TRBJ1-1
D: NA
size: NA
V: TRBV10-1
CDR3: CASSPRLSAREAFF
DNA: TGCGCCAGCAGCCCTAGGTTATCTGCCCGTGAAGCTTTCTTT

J: TRBJ2-1
D: NA
size: NA
V: TRBV7-9
CDR3: CASSTVDRHYEQFF
DNA: TGTGCCAGCAGCACGGTAGACAGGCACTATGAGCAGTTCTTC

J: TRBJ2-7
D: TRBD2
size: NA
V: TRBV6-1
CDR3: CASSEERGGPYEQYF
DNA: TGTGCCAGCAGTGAGGAGCGGGGGGGCCCTTACGAGCAGTACTTC

J: TRBJ2-5
D: TRBD2
size: NA
V: TRBV19
CDR3: CASSINGGRETQYF
DNA: TGTGCCAGTAGTATAAACGGGGGGAGGGAGACCCAGTACTTC

J: TRBJ1-2
D: NA
size: NA
V: TRBV7-9
CDR3: CASSPRVPHSDYGYTF
DNA: TGTGCCAGCAGCCCACGGGTCCCCCACTCCGACTATGGCTACACCTTC

J: TRBJ1-1
D: NA
size: NA
V: TRBV4-2
CDR3: CASSQAPRRSAEAFF
DNA: TGTGCCAGCAGCCAAGCCCCCCGTCGGAGCGCTGAAGCTTTCTTT

J: TRBJ2-7
D: TRBD1
size: NA
V: TRBV9
CDR3: CASSVLTGGMDEQYF
DNA: TGTGCCAGCAGCGTATTGACAGGGGGTATGGACGAGCAGTACTTC

J: TRBJ1-2
D: NA
size: NA
V: TRBV20-1
CDR3: CSASVRGEGYGYTF
DNA: TGCAGTGCCAGTGTCAGGGGAGAAGGCTATGGCTACACCTTC

J: TRBJ1-1
D: NA
size: NA
V: TRBV7-2
CDR3: CASSLSRTEAFF
DNA: TGTGCCAGCAGCTTAAGTCGGACTGAAGCTTTCTTT

J: TRBJ2-2
D: NA
size: medium-sized
V: TRBV6-1
CDR3: CASSDSETGELFF
DNA: TGTGCCAGCAGTGACAGCGAAACCGGGGAGCTGTTTTTT

J: TRBJ2-1
D: TRBD2
size: NA
V: TRBV11-1
CDR3: CASSLAGLAGGLNYNEQFF
DNA: TGTGCCAGCAGCTTAGCCGGACTAGCGGGGGGCCTAAACTACAATGAGCAGTTCTTC

J: TRBJ2-6
D: NA
size: NA
V: TRBV29-1
CDR3: CSVRVPGANVLTF
DNA: TGCAGCGTTCGGGTACCTGGGGCCAACGTCCTGACTTTC

J: TRBJ2-7
D: TRBD2
size: NA
V: TRBV6-5
CDR3: CASRTSGGTHEQYF
DNA: TGTGCCAGCAGGACTAGCGGGGGTACCCACGAGCAGTACTTC

J: TRBJ1-6
D: NA
size: NA
V: TRBV27
CDR3: CASRPADRVVNSPLHF
DNA: TGTGCCAGCAGGCCGGCTGACCGGGTGGTAAATTCACCCCTCCACTTT

J: TRBJ1-5
D: TRBD1
size: NA
V: TRBV5-1
CDR3: CASSNEGAGDQHF
DNA: TGCGCCAGCAGCAACGAGGGGGCAGGGGACCAGCATTTT

J: TRBJ2-2
D: NA
size: once
V: TRBV4-1
CDR3: CASSQYLEVTGELFF
DNA: TGCGCCAGCAGCCAGTACCTAGAGGTGACCGGGGAGCTGTTTTTT

J: TRBJ1-4
D: TRBD1
size: NA
V: TRBV5-6
CDR3: CASRRGQQNEKLFF
DNA: TGTGCCAGCAGACGGGGACAGCAGAATGAAAAACTGTTTTTT

J: TRBJ1-3
D: NA
size: NA
V: TRBV5-1
CDR3: CASSLGGGSGNTIYF
DNA: TGCGCCAGCAGCTTGGGAGGTGGCTCTGGAAACACCATATATTTT

J: TRBJ2-1
D: TRBD1
size: NA
V: TRBV5-1
CDR3: CASSSGQGASRINEQFF
DNA: TGCGCCAGCAGCTCCGGACAGGGGGCGAGTAGAATCAATGAGCAGTTCTTC

J: TRBJ1-1
D: NA
size: NA
V: TRBV6-5
CDR3: CASSRGRDTEAFF
DNA: TGTGCCAGCAGTCGAGGCCGGGACACTGAAGCTTTCTTT

J: TRBJ2-3
D: NA
size: NA
V: TRBV5-6
CDR3: CASSFRESTDTQYF
DNA: TGTGCCAGCAGCTTCCGGGAGAGCACAGATACGCAGTATTTT

J: TRBJ2-2
D: TRBD1
size: NA
V: TRBV2
CDR3: CASLDRVGTGELFF
DNA: TGTGCCAGCCTCGACAGGGTGGGCACCGGGGAGCTGTTTTTT